This T cell receptor (beta chain) was sequenced during a study of beta chain features in type 1 diabetes. Post-sort purity exceeded 95% for all sorted populations. Investigators reverse transcribed all isolated RNA, so they sequenced expressed TCRB transcripts. Sequencing was performed with immunoSEQ multiplex PCR; in TCRdb, only in-frame clones are kept and a portion is missing. The sample includes 250,000 to 400,000 clones, around 15% of them seen just once. The V gene's germline CDR1 is MDHEN and CDR2 SYDVKM. The CDR3 sequence is 14 residues long. V gave up 5 bases and J gave up 6 bases; unmatched junction bases: 5. This clone turned up a few times.

This TCR derives from a man between 25 and 39 years old in good health. The V gene is TRBV28, the J gene TRBJ1-4; 8 bases align to TRBD1. The specimen sequenced was central memory CD4+ T cells from blood. DNA of the CDR3: TGTGCCAGCAGTCCGGGACAGGCGGATGAAAAACTGTTTTTT. Amino acid sequence: CASSPGQADEKLFF.